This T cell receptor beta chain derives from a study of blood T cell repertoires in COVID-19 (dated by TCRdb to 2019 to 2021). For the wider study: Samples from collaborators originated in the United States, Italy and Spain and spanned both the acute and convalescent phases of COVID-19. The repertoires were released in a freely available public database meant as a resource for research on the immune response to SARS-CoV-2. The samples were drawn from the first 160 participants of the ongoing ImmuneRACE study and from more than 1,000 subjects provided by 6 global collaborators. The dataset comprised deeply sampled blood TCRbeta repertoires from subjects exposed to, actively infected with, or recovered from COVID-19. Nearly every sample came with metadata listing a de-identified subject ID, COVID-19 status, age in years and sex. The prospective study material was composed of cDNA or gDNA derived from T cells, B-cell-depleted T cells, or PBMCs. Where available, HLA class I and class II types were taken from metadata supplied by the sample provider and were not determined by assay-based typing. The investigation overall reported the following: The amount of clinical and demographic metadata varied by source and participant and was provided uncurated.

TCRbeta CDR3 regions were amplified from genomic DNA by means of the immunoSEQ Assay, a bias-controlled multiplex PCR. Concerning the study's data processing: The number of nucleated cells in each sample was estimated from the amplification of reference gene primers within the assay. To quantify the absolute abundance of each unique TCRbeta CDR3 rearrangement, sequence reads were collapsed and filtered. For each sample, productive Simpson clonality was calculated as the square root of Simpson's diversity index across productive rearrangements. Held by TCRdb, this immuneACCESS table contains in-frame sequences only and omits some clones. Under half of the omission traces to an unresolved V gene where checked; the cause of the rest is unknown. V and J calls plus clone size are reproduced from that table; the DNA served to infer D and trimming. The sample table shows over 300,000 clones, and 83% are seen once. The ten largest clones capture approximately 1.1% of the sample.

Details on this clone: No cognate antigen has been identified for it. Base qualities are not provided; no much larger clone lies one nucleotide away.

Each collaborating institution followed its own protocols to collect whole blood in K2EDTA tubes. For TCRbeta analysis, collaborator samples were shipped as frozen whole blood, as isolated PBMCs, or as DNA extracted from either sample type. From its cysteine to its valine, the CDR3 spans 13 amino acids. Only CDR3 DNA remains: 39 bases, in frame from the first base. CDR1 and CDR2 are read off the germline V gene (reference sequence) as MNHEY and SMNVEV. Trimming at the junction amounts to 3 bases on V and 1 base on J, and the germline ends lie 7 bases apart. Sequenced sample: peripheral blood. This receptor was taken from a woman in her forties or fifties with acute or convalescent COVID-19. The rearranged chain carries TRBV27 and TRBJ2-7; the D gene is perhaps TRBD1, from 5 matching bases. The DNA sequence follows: TGTGCCAGCAGTTTTAGACAGTCCTACGAGCAGTACGTC. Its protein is CASSFRQSYEQYV.